Below, 3 T cell receptor beta chains from the same sample are listed, as sequenced in a study of T cells in Graves' hyperthyroidism and ophthalmopathy. What was amplified from RNA transcripts were TCR beta CDR3 regions. Using the HTBI primer set, a first-round RT-PCR was run on the TCR CDR3. TCRdb reprocessed the multiplex PCR reads via MiXCR and lists one record per CDR3 protein. The sample yields roughly 93,000 distinct CDR3 sequences, approximately 40% seen once. The sample taken for sequencing was peripheral blood or thyroid tissue (not recorded which). These receptors all come from a woman under 40 with Graves' hyperthyroidism.

This clonotype showed up just a few times. The CDR3, as DNA: TGTGCCAGCAGTTTTAGCGTTCGCAGAAACACTGAAGCTTTCTTT. It translates to CASSFSVRRNTEAFF. This chain uses TRBV27 with TRBJ1-1; no clear D. CDR3 size: 15 residues. With 3 bases removed from V and 2 bases from J, the gap between germline ends came to 13 bases. Germline V gene lookup returns CDR1 MNHEY and CDR2 SMNVEV (reference sequence).

Comments on this clonotype: A much larger clone is a single base away; this may be a read error. The CDR3 nucleotides are TGTGCCAGCCCCCCCCGAAAGAGCACAGATACGCGGTATTTT. This translates into CASPPRKSTDTRYF. V gene TRBV2 combines with J gene TRBJ2-3; D remains unclear. This CDR3 contains 14 residues. CDR1 is SNHLY and CDR2 is FYNNEI in the germline V gene.

The chain is built from TRBV2 and TRBJ1-6; 9 positions match TRBD1. CDR3 length equals 14 residues. Unmatched junction bases numbered 4, after V lost 6 bases and J lost 7 bases. Germline CDR1 is SNHLY and CDR2 is FYNNEI. The CDR3 reads CASREGQGNSPLHF. CDR3 in DNA: TGTGCCAGCAGGGAGGGACAGGGCAATTCACCCCTCCACTTT. Looking up the rest from reference TRBV2 and TRBJ1-6 gives the full variable domain: EPEVTQTPSHQVTQMGQEVILRCVPISNHLYFYWYRQILGQKVEFLVSFYNNEISEKSEIFDDQFSVERPDGSNFTLKIRSTKLEDSAMYFCASREGQGNSPLHFGNGTRLTVT.